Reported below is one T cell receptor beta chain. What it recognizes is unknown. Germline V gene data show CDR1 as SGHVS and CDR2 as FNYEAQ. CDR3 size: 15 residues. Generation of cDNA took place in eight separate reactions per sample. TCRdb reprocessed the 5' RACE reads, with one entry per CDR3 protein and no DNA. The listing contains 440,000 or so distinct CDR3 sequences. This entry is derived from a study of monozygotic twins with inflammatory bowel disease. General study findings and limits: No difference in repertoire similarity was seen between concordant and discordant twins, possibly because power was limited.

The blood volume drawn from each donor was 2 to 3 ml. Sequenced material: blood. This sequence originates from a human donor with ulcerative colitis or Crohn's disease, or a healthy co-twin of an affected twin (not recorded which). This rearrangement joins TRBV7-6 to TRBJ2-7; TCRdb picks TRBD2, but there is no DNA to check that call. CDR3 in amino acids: CASSLFLAGFYEQYF.